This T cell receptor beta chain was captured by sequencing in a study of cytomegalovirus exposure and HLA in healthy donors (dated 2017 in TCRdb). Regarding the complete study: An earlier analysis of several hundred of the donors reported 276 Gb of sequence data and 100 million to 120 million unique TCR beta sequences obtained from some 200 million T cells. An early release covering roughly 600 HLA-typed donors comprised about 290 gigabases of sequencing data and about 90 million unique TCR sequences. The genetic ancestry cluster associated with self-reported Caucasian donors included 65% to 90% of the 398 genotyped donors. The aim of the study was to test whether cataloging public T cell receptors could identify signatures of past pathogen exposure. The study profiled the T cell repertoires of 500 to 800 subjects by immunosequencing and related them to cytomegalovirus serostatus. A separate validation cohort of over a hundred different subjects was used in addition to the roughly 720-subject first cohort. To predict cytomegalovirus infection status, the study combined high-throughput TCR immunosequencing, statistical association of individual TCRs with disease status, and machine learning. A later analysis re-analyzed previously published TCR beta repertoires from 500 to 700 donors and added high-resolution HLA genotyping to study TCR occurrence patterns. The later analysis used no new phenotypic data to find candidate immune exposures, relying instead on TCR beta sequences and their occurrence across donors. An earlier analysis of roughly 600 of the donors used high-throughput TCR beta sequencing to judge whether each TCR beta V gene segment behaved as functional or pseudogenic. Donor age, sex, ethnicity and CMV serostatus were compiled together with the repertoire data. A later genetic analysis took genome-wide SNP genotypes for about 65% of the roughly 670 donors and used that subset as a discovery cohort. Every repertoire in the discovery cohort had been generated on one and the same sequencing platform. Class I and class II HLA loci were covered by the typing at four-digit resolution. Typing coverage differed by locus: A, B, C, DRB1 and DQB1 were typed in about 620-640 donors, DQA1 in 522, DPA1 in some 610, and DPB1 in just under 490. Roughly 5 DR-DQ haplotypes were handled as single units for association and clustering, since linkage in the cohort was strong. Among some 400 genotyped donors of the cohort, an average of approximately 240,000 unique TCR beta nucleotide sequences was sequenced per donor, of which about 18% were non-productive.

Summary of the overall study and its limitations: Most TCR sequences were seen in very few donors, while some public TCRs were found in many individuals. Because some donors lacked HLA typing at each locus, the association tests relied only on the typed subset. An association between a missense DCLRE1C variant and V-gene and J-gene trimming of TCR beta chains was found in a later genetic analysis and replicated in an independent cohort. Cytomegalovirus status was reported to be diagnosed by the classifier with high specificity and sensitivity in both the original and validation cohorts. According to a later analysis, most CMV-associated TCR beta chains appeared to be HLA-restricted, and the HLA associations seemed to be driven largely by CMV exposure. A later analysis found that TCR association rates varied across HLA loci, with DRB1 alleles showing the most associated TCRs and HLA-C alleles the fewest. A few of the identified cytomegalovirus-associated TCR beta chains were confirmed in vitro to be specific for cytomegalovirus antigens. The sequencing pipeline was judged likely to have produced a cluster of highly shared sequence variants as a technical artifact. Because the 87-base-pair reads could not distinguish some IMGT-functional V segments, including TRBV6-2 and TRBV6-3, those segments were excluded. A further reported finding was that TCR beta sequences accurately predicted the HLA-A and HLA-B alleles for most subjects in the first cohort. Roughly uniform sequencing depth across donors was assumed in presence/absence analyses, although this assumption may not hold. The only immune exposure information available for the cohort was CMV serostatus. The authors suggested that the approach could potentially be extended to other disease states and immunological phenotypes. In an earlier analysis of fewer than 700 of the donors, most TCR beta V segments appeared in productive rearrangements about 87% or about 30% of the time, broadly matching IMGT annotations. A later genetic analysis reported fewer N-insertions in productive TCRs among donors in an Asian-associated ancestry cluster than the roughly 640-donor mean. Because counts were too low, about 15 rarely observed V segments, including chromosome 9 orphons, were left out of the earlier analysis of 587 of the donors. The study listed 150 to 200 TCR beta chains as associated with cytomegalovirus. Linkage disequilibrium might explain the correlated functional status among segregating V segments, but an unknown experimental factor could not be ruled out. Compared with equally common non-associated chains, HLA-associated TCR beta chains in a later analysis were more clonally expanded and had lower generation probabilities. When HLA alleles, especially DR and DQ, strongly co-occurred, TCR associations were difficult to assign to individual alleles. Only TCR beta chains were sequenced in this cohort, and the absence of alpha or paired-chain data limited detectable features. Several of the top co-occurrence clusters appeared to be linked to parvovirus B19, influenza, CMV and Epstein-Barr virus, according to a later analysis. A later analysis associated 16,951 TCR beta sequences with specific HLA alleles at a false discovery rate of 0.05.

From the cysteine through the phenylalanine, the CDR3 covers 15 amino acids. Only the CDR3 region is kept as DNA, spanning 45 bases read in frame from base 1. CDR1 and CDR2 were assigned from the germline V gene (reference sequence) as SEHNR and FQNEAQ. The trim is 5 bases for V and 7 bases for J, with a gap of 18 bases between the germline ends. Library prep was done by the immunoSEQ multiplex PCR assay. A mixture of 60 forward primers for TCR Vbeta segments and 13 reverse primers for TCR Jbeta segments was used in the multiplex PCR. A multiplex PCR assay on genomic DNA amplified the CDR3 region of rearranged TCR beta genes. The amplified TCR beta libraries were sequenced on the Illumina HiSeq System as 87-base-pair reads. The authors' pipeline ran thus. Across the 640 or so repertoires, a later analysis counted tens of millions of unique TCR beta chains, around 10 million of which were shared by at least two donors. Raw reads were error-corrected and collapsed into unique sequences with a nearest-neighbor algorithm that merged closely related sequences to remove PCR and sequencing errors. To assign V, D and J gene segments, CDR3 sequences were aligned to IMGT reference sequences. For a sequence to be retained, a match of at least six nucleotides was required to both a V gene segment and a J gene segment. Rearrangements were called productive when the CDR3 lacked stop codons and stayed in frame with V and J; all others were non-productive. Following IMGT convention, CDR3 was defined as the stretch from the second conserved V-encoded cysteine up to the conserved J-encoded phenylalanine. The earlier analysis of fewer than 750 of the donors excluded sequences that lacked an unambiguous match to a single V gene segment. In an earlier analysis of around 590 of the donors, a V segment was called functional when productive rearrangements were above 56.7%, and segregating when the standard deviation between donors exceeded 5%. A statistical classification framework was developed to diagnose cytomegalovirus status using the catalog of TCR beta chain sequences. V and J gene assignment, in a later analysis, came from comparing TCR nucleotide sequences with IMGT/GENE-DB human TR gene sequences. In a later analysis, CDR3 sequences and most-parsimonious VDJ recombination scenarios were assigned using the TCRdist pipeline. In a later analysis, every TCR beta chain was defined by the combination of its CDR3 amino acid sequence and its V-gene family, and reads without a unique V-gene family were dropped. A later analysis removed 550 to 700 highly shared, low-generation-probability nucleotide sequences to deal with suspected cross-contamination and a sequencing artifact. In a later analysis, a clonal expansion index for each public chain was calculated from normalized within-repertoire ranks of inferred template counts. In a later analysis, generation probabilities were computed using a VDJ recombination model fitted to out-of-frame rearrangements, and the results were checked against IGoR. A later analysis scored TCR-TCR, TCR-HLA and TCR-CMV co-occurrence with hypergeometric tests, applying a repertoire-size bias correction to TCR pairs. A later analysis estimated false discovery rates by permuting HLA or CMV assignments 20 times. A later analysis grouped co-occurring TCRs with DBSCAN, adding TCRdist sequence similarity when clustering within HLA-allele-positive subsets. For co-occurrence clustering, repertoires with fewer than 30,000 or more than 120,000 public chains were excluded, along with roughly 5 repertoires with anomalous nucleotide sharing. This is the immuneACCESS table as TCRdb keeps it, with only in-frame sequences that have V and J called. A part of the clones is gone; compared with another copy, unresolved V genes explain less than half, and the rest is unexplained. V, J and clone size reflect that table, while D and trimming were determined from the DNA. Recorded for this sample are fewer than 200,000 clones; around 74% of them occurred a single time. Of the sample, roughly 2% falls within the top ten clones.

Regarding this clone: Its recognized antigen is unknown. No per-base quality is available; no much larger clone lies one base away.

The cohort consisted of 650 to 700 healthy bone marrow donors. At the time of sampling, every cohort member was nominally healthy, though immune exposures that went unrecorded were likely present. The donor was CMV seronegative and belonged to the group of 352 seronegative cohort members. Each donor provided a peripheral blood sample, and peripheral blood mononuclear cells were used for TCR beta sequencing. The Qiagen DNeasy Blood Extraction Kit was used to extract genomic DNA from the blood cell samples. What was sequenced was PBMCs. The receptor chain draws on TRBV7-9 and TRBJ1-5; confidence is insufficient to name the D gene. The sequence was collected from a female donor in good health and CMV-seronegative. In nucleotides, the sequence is TGTGCCAGCAGCGATGCGAGGAGGGCGGGACAGCCCCAGCATTTT. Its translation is CASSDARRAGQPQHF.